Listed here is a single T cell receptor (beta chain). The data belong to a study of Tregs in tolerant kidney transplant recipients. The nonmyeloablative bone marrow transplants came from related graft donors, with transient mixed chimerism. The V and J ends lost 6 bases and 8 bases, in that order; junction bases with no gene match: 8. Germline loops: CDR1 SEHNR, CDR2 FQNEAQ (reference sequence). This CDR3 contains 13 residues. Method: immunoSEQ multiplex PCR; TCRdb's copy keeps in-frame clones and lacks some. Of about 100,000 clones in the sample, 90% to 95% were seen once. The receptor's source is a human patient who received a combined kidney and bone marrow transplant. Some T cells may be graft donor cells. The chain has TRBV7-9 and TRBJ1-2; 8 bases are a match to TRBD1. This specimen consisted of CD4+ T cells from blood (PBMCs), obtained 12 months after the transplant. For the CDR3, the DNA is TGTGCCAGCAGGGCAGGGGGCGCAGGGGGCTACACCTTC. It yields the protein CASRAGGAGGYTF. The variable domain in full, completed from reference TRBV7-9 and TRBJ1-2, reads DTGVSQNPRHKITKRGQNVTFRCDPISEHNRLYWYRQTLGQGPEFLTYFQNEAQLEKSRLLSDRFSAERPKGSFSTLEIQRTEQGDSAMYLCASRAGGAGGYTFGSGTRLTVV.